Given below is one T cell receptor beta chain in context. Its antigen is still unknown. This specimen belongs to a study of T-cell memory formation after mild COVID-19. Study-level information: TCR clusters were mostly donor specific.

Study conclusions and caveats: Day 15 to 85 contracting clones showed balanced CD4/CD8; later expanders leaned CD4+. Largely, contracting CD4+ clones fell within CM and EM, and contracting CD8+ clones within EMRA.

V was pared by 0 bases and J by 1 base, with 11 bases between. This CDR3 has 15 residues. Per germline, CDR1 SGHDT and CDR2 YYEEEE. Constant-segment-primed 5'RACE gave TCR alpha and TCR beta cDNA libraries with sample barcodes and UMIs. TCRdb reanalysed the 5' RACE reads using MiXCR and keeps one entry per CDR3 protein. The repertoire holds about 190,000 distinct CDR3 sequences, around 18% seen once, with roughly 2.6% in the top ten. V is TRBV5-6 and J is TRBJ2-7, with D hard to call. The source is an adult woman who had mild COVID-19 (a few samples of this study predate the infection). Cell type and time point are not known. The specimen was PBMCs or a T cell subset sorted from them (not recorded which). CDR3 DNA: TGTGCCAGCAGCTTGGTACAGCGCCGATCCTACGAGCAGTACTTC. Encoded protein: CASSLVQRRSYEQYF.